The source of this TCR beta chain is a study of CD8+ T cells in alopecia areata. As to this clone: Its antigen is currently unknown.

Extracted RNA was reverse transcribed into cDNA, the sequencing template. The repertoire was sequenced with immunoSEQ multiplex PCR; TCRdb's copy has only in-frame clones and lacks some. The sample shows 140,000 to 150,000 clones, roughly 52% of them seen only once. The CDR3 totals 16 residues. V dropped 0 bases and J dropped 4 bases, with 16 bases sitting between them. In germline, CDR1 is SGDLS, CDR2 YYNGEE. Study-wide results and limits: When scalp samples are sequenced, resident alphabeta T cells of normal skin are also captured.

Documented treatment: oral pan-JAK inhibitor, 5-10 mg twice daily. The sample in question was CD8+ T cells sorted from blood, obtained at week 4, from a patient treated with tofacitinib. The chain couples TRBV9 to TRBJ1-1; possibly TRBD1 for D (5 bases). This clonotype was sampled from a human donor with alopecia areata. CDR3 protein: CASSVGGGDPLTEAFF. CDR3 coding DNA: TGTGCCAGCAGCGTAGGGGGAGGGGACCCCCTCACTGAAGCTTTCTTT.